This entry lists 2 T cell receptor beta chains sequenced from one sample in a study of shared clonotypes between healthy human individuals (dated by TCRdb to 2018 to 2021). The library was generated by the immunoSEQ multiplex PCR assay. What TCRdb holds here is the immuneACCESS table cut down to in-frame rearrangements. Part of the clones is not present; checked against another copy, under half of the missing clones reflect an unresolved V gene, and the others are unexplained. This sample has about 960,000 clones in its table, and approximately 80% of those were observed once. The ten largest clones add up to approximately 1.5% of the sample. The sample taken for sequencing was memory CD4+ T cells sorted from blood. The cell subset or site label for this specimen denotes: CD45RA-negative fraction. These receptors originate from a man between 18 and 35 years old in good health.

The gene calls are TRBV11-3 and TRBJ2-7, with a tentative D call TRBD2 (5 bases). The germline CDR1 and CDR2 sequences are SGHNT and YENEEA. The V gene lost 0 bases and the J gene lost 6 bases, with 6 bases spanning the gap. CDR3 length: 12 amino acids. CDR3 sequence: CASSLDRGEQYF. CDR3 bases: TGTGCCAGCAGCTTAGATCGGGGCGAGCAGTACTTC.

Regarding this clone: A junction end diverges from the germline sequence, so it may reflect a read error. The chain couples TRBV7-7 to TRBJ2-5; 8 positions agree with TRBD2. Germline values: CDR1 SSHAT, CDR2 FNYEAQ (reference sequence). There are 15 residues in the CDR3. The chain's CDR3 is CASSPSGSTGETQYF. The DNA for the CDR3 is TGTGCTAGCAGCCCGAGCGGGAGCACCGGAGAGACCCAGTACTTC.